A selection of T cell receptor beta chains follows, all from one sample in a study of beta chain features in type 1 diabetes. Assay: immunoSEQ multiplex PCR; the TCRdb copy retains only in-frame clones and omits some. The sample yields about 660,000 clones, more than 12% seen once. The sample comprised naive CD4+ T cells from blood. These receptors were obtained from a man between 18 and 29 years old with type 1 diabetes. Both conserved end residues are part of each CDR3. The order of the fields is V gene, clone size, D gene, J gene, CDR3 protein, CDR3 DNA. A D gene is named only where the DNA matches it firmly. For some rows the clone size is stated as once, few or many, or as a class when expanded; others skip it.

TRBV5-4	few	TRBD1	TRBJ1-1	CASSWPGQGNTEAFF	TGTGCCAGCAGCTGGCCGGGACAGGGAAACACTGAAGCTTTCTTT
TRBV7-8	NA	NA	TRBJ1-4	CASSPSSRDEKLFF	TGTGCCAGCAGCCCATCCAGCCGGGATGAAAAACTGTTTTTT
TRBV7-2	NA	NA	TRBJ1-2	CASSWGHRRGYTF	TGTGCCAGCAGCTGGGGACATCGCAGGGGCTACACCTTC
TRBV27	NA	NA	TRBJ2-2	CASSLFSAGSTGELFF	TGTGCCAGCAGTTTATTTTCGGCGGGTAGCACCGGGGAGCTGTTTTTT
TRBV7-9	NA	TRBD1	TRBJ2-7	CASSPGQTPYEQYF	TGTGCCAGCAGCCCGGGACAGACTCCCTACGAGCAGTACTTC
TRBV18	NA	NA	TRBJ1-1	CASSTTKVVTEAFF	TGTGCCAGCTCCACCACCAAGGTAGTCACTGAAGCTTTCTTT
TRBV5-1	NA	NA	TRBJ1-2	CASSVQWRGNYGYTF	TGCGCCAGCAGCGTCCAGTGGCGAGGGAACTATGGCTACACCTTC
TRBV14	NA	TRBD2	TRBJ2-1	CASSPLAGGRFSYNEQFF	TGTGCCAGCAGCCCACTAGCGGGGGGGCGTTTTTCCTACAATGAGCAGTTCTTC
TRBV18	NA	NA	TRBJ1-1	CASSPQGSMRETEAFF	TGTGCCAGCTCACCACAGGGCTCCATGCGGGAGACTGAAGCTTTCTTT
TRBV14	NA	NA	TRBJ2-7	CASSPGGGYEQYF	TGTGCCAGCAGCCCCGGCGGCGGCTACGAGCAGTACTTC
TRBV10-2	few	NA	TRBJ2-2	CASSESPRAGELFF	TGCGCCAGCAGTGAGTCACCCAGGGCCGGGGAGCTGTTTTTT